This TCR beta chain was sequenced during a study of blood T cells in healthy people across ages. This CDR3 region has 14 residues. V dropped 2 bases and J dropped 9 bases, with 14 bases sitting between them. The germline gives CDR1 MNHNS, CDR2 SASEGT. Comment on this clonotype: Its antigen remains unidentified.

Study results and limitations: The recorded TCR beta diversity per million T cells decreased in a roughly linear manner with age.

For the second PCR, which ran for roughly 6 to 12 cycles, a sample-barcoded 5' primer and a J-beta primer mix were used. MiXCR, applied by TCRdb to the 5' RACE reads, yields one record per CDR3 protein. The sample carries over 1,500,000 distinct CDR3 sequences, around 48% recorded once. The genes are TRBV6-1 and TRBJ1-5; D is undetermined. The source material was blood. The clonotype originates from a woman between 35 and 50 years old in good health. CDR3: CASSENPTMRPQHF. The CDR3 nucleotides are TGTGCCAGCAGTGAAAACCCTACCATGCGGCCCCAGCATTTT.